This T cell receptor (beta chain) was sequenced during a study of read filtering for tumor transcriptome and immune sequencing. Study summary: About 8 patients were R-ISS I, 16 were R-ISS II, 7 were R-ISS III. The study, taken as a whole, reports: About 82% of IR-seq clonotypes had a single read, yet these held approximately 4% of reads.

This clonotype was detected ten times or more. Its antigen remains unidentified. From about 400 ng of RNA, a library with molecular barcoded alpha/delta and beta/gamma adaptors was made. TCRdb redid the calling of the reads with MiXCR, one entry per CDR3 protein. This repertoire shows tens of thousands of distinct CDR3 sequences, 20% to 25% found once; its top ten account for about a sixth. The CDR3 consists of 14 residues. Germline lookup yields CDR1 LNHDA and CDR2 SQIVND (reference sequence). Deletions cut 6 bases from V and 1 base from J, with 9 bases between. This chain links TRBV19 with TRBJ2-2, with TRBD1 as a possible D gene (6 bases). Source material: a population of CD138-negative cells sorted from bone marrow. The TCR sequence derives from a donor over 35 with multiple myeloma. CDR3 nucleotide sequence: TGTGCCAGTAGGCAGGGGATGAACACCGGGGAGCTGTTTTTT. Its protein is CASRQGMNTGELFF.